A selection of T cell receptor beta chains follows, all from one sample in a study of blood T cell repertoires in COVID-19. This table comes from immunoSEQ multiplex PCR, and its TCRdb copy is limited to in-frame clones, with some not included. Of 130,000 to 150,000 clones in the sample, around three quarters are singletons; the top ten hold about 3.6%. The specimen was peripheral blood. Every receptor here comes from a man aged 55 to 70 with acute or convalescent COVID-19. Both conserved end residues are part of each CDR3. D genes are given only for firm matches. The size entry is marked missing in some rows and otherwise reads once, few, many or a size class.

abundance: -; d_gene: -; v_gene: TRBV3-1/TRBV3-2; j_gene: TRBJ2-2; CDR3nt: TGTGCCAGCAGCCAAGGGGACTGGAACACCGGGGAGCTGTTTTTT; CDR3aa: CASSQGDWNTGELFF
abundance: -; d_gene: TRBD1; v_gene: TRBV3-1/TRBV3-2; j_gene: TRBJ2-6; CDR3nt: TGTGCCAGCAGCCTGAGCTCCCTTACAGGGGGCGACGGGGCCAACGTCCTGACTTTC; CDR3aa: CASSLSSLTGGDGANVLTF
abundance: -; d_gene: TRBD1; v_gene: TRBV7-2; j_gene: TRBJ1-1; CDR3nt: TGTGCCAGCAGCTTCCAGACAGGGGGTACTGAAGCTTTCTTT; CDR3aa: CASSFQTGGTEAFF
abundance: -; d_gene: -; v_gene: TRBV6-2/TRBV6-3; j_gene: TRBJ1-1; CDR3nt: TGTGCCAGCAGTTACCCTATAATAGGGGGGGACTCTGAAGCTTTCTTT; CDR3aa: CASSYPIIGGDSEAFF
abundance: -; d_gene: TRBD1; v_gene: TRBV30; j_gene: TRBJ1-1; CDR3nt: TGTGCCTGGAGTCCGGGACAGGGGATGACTGAAGCTTTCTTT; CDR3aa: CAWSPGQGMTEAFF
abundance: few; d_gene: -; v_gene: TRBV5-1; j_gene: TRBJ1-1; CDR3nt: TGCGCCAGCCGCGGGGAGACTGAAGCTTTCTTT; CDR3aa: CASRGETEAFF
abundance: -; d_gene: -; v_gene: TRBV30; j_gene: TRBJ1-3; CDR3nt: TGTGCCATCGGAGCCGGGGGCTCTGGAAACACCATATATTTT; CDR3aa: CAIGAGGSGNTIYF
abundance: -; d_gene: TRBD1; v_gene: TRBV6-5; j_gene: TRBJ1-3; CDR3nt: TGTGCCACGAGACAGGGGGGCTCTGGAAACACCATATATTTT; CDR3aa: CATRQGGSGNTIYF
abundance: -; d_gene: TRBD1; v_gene: TRBV3-1/TRBV3-2; j_gene: TRBJ2-5; CDR3nt: TGTGCCAGCAGCCAGCCGGGACAGGGATTTGAGACCCAGTACTTC; CDR3aa: CASSQPGQGFETQYF
abundance: once; d_gene: -; v_gene: TRBV21-1; j_gene: TRBJ1-5; CDR3nt: TGTGCCAGCAGCAAGAGTCAGCCCCAGCATTTT; CDR3aa: CASSKSQPQHF
abundance: few; d_gene: TRBD1; v_gene: TRBV28; j_gene: TRBJ1-1; CDR3nt: TGTGCCAGCAGTTCCGGGACAGGGGGTTACACTGAAGCTTTCTTT; CDR3aa: CASSSGTGGYTEAFF
abundance: -; d_gene: -; v_gene: TRBV7-2; j_gene: TRBJ2-3; CDR3nt: TGTGCCAGCAGCTCCGCCGGGACAGATACGCAGTATTTT; CDR3aa: CASSSAGTDTQYF
abundance: -; d_gene: -; v_gene: TRBV7-9; j_gene: TRBJ2-1; CDR3nt: TGTGCCAGCAGCTTAGCTACAAACCCCCGGGACACCAATGAGCAGTTCTTC; CDR3aa: CASSLATNPRDTNEQFF
abundance: -; d_gene: TRBD1; v_gene: TRBV27; j_gene: TRBJ2-7; CDR3nt: TGTGCCAGCAGTTATCAGGTGGGGGGGGACAGGGCCTACGAGCAGTACTTC; CDR3aa: CASSYQVGGDRAYEQYF
abundance: -; d_gene: -; v_gene: TRBV10-3; j_gene: TRBJ1-3; CDR3nt: TGTGCCGCAACCCGGGGTGGAACGAAAGGAAACACCATATATTTT; CDR3aa: CAATRGGTKGNTIYF
abundance: few; d_gene: -; v_gene: TRBV4-2; j_gene: TRBJ2-5; CDR3nt: TGTGCCAGCAGCCAAGAGAGGGTGCCCCGACAGACCCAGTACTTC; CDR3aa: CASSQERVPRQTQYF
abundance: -; d_gene: TRBD1; v_gene: TRBV2; j_gene: TRBJ1-1; CDR3nt: TGTGCCAGCCTACAGGGGTTTAGCACTGAAGCTTTCTTT; CDR3aa: CASLQGFSTEAFF
abundance: -; d_gene: -; v_gene: TRBV19; j_gene: TRBJ2-3; CDR3nt: TGTGCCAGTAGTCGCTCGCCTAGCGCAGATACGCAGTATTTT; CDR3aa: CASSRSPSADTQYF
abundance: -; d_gene: -; v_gene: TRBV6-5; j_gene: TRBJ2-4; CDR3nt: TGTGCCAGCAGTTCGCGGTTAAACATTCAGTACTTC; CDR3aa: CASSSRLNIQYF
abundance: once; d_gene: -; v_gene: TRBV5-1; j_gene: TRBJ1-5; CDR3nt: TGCGCCAGCAGCTTGGCTCTCAATCAGCCCCAGCATTTT; CDR3aa: CASSLALNQPQHF
abundance: few; d_gene: TRBD1; v_gene: TRBV3-1/TRBV3-2; j_gene: TRBJ2-5; CDR3nt: TGTGCCAGCAGCCAAGAGTGGGACAGGGGGCCACGTGGGAAGTACTTC; CDR3aa: CASSQEWDRGPRGKYF
abundance: -; d_gene: TRBD1; v_gene: TRBV25-1; j_gene: TRBJ2-3; CDR3nt: TGTGCCAGCAGTGAAAAATCAGGGACAGGGGGACGGTATACGCAGTATTTT; CDR3aa: CASSEKSGTGGRYTQYF
abundance: -; d_gene: TRBD2; v_gene: TRBV6-4; j_gene: TRBJ2-1; CDR3nt: TGTGCCAGCAGTGCCAGACTAGCGAGCAATGAGCAGTTCTTC; CDR3aa: CASSARLASNEQFF
abundance: -; d_gene: TRBD2; v_gene: TRBV11-3; j_gene: TRBJ2-5; CDR3nt: TGTGCCAGCAGCTTGAGGGGAGGGTATGAGACCCAGTACTTC; CDR3aa: CASSLRGGYETQYF
abundance: -; d_gene: TRBD2; v_gene: TRBV29-1; j_gene: TRBJ2-5; CDR3nt: TGCAGCGTTGAGGGACTAGCGGGGAGTCAAGAGACCCAGTACTTC; CDR3aa: CSVEGLAGSQETQYF
abundance: -; d_gene: -; v_gene: TRBV5-6; j_gene: TRBJ2-2; CDR3nt: TGTGCCAGCAGTGTGGGCGCTTTCGCGAACACCGGGGAGCTGTTTTTT; CDR3aa: CASSVGAFANTGELFF
abundance: once; d_gene: -; v_gene: TRBV5-4; j_gene: TRBJ1-3; CDR3nt: TGTGCCAGCAGCCGGGACACTGCCTCTGGAAACACCATATATTTT; CDR3aa: CASSRDTASGNTIYF
abundance: -; d_gene: TRBD2; v_gene: TRBV5-4; j_gene: TRBJ2-7; CDR3nt: TGTGCCAGCAGCTTGGGTCTAGCGGGAGCACCCACCTACGAGCAGTACTTC; CDR3aa: CASSLGLAGAPTYEQYF
abundance: -; d_gene: -; v_gene: TRBV6-5; j_gene: TRBJ1-5; CDR3nt: TGTGCCAGCTGGGGGGGAAGCAATCAGCCCCAGCATTTT; CDR3aa: CASWGGSNQPQHF
abundance: -; d_gene: TRBD1; v_gene: TRBV27; j_gene: TRBJ1-5; CDR3nt: TGTGCCAGCAGGGGGACAGGTGGTAATCAGCCCCAGCATTTT; CDR3aa: CASRGTGGNQPQHF
abundance: -; d_gene: -; v_gene: TRBV18; j_gene: TRBJ1-2; CDR3nt: TGTGCCAGCTCACCCTCGGCGGGGGAGACCCATGGCTACACCTTC; CDR3aa: CASSPSAGETHGYTF
abundance: -; d_gene: -; v_gene: TRBV5-1; j_gene: TRBJ1-6; CDR3nt: TGCGCCAGCAGCTTGGACTCCTCAACGGGATCACCCCTCCACTTT; CDR3aa: CASSLDSSTGSPLHF
abundance: -; d_gene: TRBD1; v_gene: TRBV19; j_gene: TRBJ1-6; CDR3nt: TGTGCCAGTAGTATTGGTCCGGGACAGGCGGCTAAATCACCCCTCCACTTT; CDR3aa: CASSIGPGQAAKSPLHF
abundance: few; d_gene: TRBD1; v_gene: TRBV5-1; j_gene: TRBJ2-5; CDR3nt: TGCGCCAGCAGCTTGGAGGGGGACAGGGCGCAGACCCAGTACTTC; CDR3aa: CASSLEGDRAQTQYF